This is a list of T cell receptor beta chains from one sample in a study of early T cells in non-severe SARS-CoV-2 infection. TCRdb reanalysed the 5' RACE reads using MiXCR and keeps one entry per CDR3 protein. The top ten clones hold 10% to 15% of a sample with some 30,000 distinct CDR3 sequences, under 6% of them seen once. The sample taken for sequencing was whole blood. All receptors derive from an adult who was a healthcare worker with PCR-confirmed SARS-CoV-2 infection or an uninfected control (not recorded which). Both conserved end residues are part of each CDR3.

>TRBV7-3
CASSQGTGGYSTDTQYF
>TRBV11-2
CASSTNSFGDLHSPLHF
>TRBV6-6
CASSYDQGANQPQHF
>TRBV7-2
CASSLGDTYNEQFF
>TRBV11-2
CASSPQSGGAPTEQFF
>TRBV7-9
CASSQTSGTIQETQYF
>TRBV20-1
CSAERQANTEAFF
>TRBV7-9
CASSHGTGVDEQYF
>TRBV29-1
CSVHTPPDPEAFF
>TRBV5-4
CASSRDDQPQHF
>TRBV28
CASSSPVRPGAFF
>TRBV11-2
CASSSVGNEQFF
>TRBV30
CAWSTGTGAALHF
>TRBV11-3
CASSLVRDRVYNEQFF
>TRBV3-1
CASSQTSEETQYF
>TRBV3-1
CASSNRARGNRYEQYF
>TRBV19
CAAGGGQGYEQYF
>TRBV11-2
CASSLDRRTGELFF
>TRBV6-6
CASSKTAYNEQFF
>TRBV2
CASEQEGTGGDTQYF
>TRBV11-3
CASSRGGPTDTQYF
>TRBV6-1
CASSEAPGGTGELFF
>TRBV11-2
CASSLGGTGGGDTQYF
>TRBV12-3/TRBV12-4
CASNPDRGRETQYF
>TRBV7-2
CASSLGRQGGHNTGYTF
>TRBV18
CASSPPGQTNEKLFF
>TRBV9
CASSVAGTSTHEQYF
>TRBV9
CASSVGGESNTEAFF
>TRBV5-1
CASSLVGHDTEAFF
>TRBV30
CAWTLSDIINTEAFF
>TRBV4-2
CASSLALPTSGGFYEQFF
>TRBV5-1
CASSGTTGTGGDEQYF
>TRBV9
CASSVDKNYGYTF
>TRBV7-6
CASSLAGGQDTQYF
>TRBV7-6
CASSLGSGHNEQFF
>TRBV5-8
CASSSIVPEQYF
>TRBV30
CAWSIGGEQYF
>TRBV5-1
CASSLDFNEQFF
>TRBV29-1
CSVDSSATDTQYF
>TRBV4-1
CASSQGRGGTEAFF
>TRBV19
CASSSTIGDTQYF
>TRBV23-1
CASRRAGEQYF
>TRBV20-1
CSARVRERGGTDTQYF
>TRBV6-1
CASSERRVLRQFF
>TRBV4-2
CASSQELRGGRETQYF
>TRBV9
CASSGTGGYEQYF
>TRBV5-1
CASSARDYSYNEQFF
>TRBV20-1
CSARTSRDRRVYEQYF
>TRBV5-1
CASSLGTGQETQYF
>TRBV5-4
CASSRDFSYEQYF
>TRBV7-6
CASSPDVTYEQYF
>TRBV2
CASSVSGVNSPLHF
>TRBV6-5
CASSYGVGVTEAFF
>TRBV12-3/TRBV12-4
CASSLDQTGAREKLFF
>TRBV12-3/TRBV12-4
CASRFGLYEQYF
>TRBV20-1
CSVSGDNEQYF
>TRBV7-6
CASSMTPAGETQYF